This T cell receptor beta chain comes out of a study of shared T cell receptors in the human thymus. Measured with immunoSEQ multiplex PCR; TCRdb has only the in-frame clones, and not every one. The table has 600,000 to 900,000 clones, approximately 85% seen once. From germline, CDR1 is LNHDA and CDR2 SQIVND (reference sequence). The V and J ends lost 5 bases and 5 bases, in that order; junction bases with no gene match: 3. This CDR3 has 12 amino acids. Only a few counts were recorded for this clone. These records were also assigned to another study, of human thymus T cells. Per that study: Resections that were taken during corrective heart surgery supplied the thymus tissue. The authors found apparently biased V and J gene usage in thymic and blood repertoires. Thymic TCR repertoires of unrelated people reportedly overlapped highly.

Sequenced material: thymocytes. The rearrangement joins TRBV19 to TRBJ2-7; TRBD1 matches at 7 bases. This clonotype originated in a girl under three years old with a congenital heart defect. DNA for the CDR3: TGTGCCAGTAGTCGACAGGGCCACGAGCAGTACTTC. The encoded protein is CASSRQGHEQYF.